The clone carrying this TCR beta chain was picked up one time. What it binds is not known. The data belong to a study of blood T cells in healthy people across ages. Findings and caveats of the study: More naive CD4+ cells and higher diversity marked long-lived donors relative to aged donors.

The J segment lost 1 base and the V segment lost 11 bases, leaving 11 bases of the junction unmatched. CDR3 length: 16 amino acids. CDR1 SNHLY and CDR2 FYNNEI come from the germline V gene. Next came a second PCR, run for about 7 to 11 cycles, which used a sample-barcoded 5' primer along with a J-beta primer mix. TCRdb fed the 5' RACE reads into MiXCR, producing one record per CDR3 protein. The table lists about 970,000 distinct CDR3 sequences, 51% of them singletons. The chain couples TRBV2 to TRBJ2-6, with 7 positions matching TRBD1. Sequencing used blood. The sequence was obtained from a woman aged 55 to 70 in good health. CDR3 nucleotide sequence: TGTGCCTCCCGACAGGGCTCGTCTTCTGGGGCCAACGTCCTGACTTTC. This encodes CASRQGSSSGANVLTF.